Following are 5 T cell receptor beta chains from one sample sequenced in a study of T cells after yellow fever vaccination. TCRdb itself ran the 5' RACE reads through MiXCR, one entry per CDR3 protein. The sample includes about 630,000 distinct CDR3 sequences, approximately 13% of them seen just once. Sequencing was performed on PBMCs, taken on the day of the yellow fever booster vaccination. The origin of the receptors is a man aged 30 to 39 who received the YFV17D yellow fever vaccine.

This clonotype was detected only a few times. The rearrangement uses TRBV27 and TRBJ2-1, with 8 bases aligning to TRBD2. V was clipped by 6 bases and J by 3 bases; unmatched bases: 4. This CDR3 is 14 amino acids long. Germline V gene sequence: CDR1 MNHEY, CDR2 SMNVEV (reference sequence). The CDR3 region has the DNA TGTGCCAGCAGGCTTAGCGGGAACTACAATGAGCAGTTCTTC. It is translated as CASRLSGNYNEQFF.

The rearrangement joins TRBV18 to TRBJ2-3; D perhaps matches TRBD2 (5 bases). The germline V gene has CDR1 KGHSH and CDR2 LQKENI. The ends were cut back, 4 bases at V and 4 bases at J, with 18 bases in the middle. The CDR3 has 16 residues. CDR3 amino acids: CASSRQRNPLPDTQYF. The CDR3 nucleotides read TGTGCCAGCTCACGGCAGCGGAATCCATTGCCAGATACGCAGTATTTT.

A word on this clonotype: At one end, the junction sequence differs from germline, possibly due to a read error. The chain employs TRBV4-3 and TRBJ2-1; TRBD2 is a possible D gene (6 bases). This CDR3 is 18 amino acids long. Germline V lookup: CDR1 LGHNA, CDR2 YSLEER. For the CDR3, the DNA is TGCGCCAACAGCCAAGATCTAATAGCGGAGAGCTCCTACAATGAGCAGTTCTTC. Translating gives CANSQDLIAESSYNEQFF.

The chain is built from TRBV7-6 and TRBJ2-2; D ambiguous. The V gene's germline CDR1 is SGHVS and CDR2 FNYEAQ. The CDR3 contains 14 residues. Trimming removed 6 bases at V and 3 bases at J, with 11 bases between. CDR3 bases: TGTGCCAGCAGGGACGCAGGTGACACCGGGGAGCTGTTTTTT. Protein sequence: CASRDAGDTGELFF.

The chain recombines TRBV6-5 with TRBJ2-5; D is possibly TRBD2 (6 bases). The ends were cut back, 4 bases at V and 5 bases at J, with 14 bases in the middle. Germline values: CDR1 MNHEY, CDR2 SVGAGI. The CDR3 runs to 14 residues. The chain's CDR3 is CASSFRGREETQYF. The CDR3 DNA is TGTGCCAGCAGTTTTCGGGGGAGAGAGGAGACCCAGTACTTC.